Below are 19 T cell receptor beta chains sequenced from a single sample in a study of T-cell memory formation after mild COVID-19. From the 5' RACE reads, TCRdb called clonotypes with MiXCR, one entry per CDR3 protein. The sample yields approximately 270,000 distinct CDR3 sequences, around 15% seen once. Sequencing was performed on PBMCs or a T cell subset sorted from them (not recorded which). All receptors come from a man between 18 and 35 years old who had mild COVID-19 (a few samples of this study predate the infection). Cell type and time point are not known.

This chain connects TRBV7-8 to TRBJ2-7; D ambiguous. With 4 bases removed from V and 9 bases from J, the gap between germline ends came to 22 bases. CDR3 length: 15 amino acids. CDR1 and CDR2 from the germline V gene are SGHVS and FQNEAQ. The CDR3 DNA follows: TGTGCCAGCAGCTCTGGGGATTTAGTGGGCTGGCGGCAGTACGTC. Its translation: CASSSGDLVGWRQYV.

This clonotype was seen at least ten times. The CDR3 nucleotides are TGTGCCAGCAGTGTCGGGGCAAACTACGAGCAGTACGTC. Its translation is CASSVGANYEQYV. The V and J genes are TRBV6-1 and TRBJ2-7; D might be TRBD1 or TRBD2, each matching 5 bases. This CDR3 is 13 amino acids long. V lost 4 bases, J lost 3 bases, and 10 bases lay in between. Germline V gene data show CDR1 as MNHNS and CDR2 as SASEGT.

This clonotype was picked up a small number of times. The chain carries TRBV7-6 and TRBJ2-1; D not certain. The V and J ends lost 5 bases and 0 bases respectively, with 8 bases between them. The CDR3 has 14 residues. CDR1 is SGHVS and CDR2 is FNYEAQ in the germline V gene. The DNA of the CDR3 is TGTGCCAGCAGCCAAGCGTTCTCCTACAATGAGCAGTTCTTC. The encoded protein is CASSQAFSYNEQFF. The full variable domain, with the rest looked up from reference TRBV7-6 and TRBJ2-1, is GAGVSQSPRYKVTKRGQDVALRCDPISGHVSLYWYRQALGQGPEFLTYFNYEAQQDKSGLPNDRFSAERPEGSISTLTIQRTEQRDSAMYRCASSQAFSYNEQFFGPGTRLTVL.

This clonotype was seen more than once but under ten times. CDR3 sequence reads: CASSVQGGFETQYF. The CDR3 DNA is TGCGCCAGCAGCGTCCAGGGGGGTTTCGAGACCCAGTACTTC. This chain connects TRBV5-1 to TRBJ2-5; a possible D gene is TRBD1 (7 bases). CDR1 is SGHRS, CDR2 YFSETQ, per germline. This CDR3 is built from 14 residues. With 4 bases removed from V and 5 bases from J, the gap between germline ends came to 15 bases. The full variable domain, in which reference TRBV5-1 and TRBJ2-5 provide the parts outside the CDR3, is KAGVTQTPRYLIKTRGQQVTLSCSPISGHRSVSWYQQTPGQGLQFLFEYFSETQRNKGNFPGRFSGRQFSNSRSEMNVSTLELGDSALYLCASSVQGGFETQYFGPGTRLLVL.

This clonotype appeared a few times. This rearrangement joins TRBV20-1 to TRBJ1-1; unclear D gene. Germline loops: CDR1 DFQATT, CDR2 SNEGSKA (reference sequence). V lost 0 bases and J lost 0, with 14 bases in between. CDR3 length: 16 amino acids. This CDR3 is CSAREGYFIMNTEAFF. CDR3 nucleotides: TGCAGTGCTAGAGAGGGGTACTTTATAATGAACACTGAAGCTTTCTTT.

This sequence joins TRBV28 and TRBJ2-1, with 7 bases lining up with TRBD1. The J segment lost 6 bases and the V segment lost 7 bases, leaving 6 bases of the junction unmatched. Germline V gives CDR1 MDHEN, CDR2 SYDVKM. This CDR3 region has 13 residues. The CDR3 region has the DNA TGTGCCAGCACCGAGACAGGGTTCAATGAGCAGTTCTTC. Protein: CASTETGFNEQFF.

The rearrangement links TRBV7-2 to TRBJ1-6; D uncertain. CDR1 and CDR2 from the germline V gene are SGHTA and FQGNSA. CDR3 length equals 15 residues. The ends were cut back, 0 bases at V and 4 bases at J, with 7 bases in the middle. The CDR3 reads CASSLAGPYNSPLHF. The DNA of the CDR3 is TGTGCCAGCAGCTTAGCAGGACCTTATAATTCACCCCTCCACTTT.

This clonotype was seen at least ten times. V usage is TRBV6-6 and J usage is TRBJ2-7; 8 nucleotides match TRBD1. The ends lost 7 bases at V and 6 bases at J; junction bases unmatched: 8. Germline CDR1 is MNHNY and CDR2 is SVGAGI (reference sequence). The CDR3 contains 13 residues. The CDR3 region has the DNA TGTGCCAGCAAGGGACAGGCCCTCCTCGAGCAGTACTTC. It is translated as CASKGQALLEQYF.

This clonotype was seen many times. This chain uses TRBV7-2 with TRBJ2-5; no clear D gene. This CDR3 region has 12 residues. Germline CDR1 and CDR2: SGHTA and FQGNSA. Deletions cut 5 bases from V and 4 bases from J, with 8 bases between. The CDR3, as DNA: TGTGCCAGCAGCCCCCTTGGAGAGACCCAGTACTTC. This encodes CASSPLGETQYF.

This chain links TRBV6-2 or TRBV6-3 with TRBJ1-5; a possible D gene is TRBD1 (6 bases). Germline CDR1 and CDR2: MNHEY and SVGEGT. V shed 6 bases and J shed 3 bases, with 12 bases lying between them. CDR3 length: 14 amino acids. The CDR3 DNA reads TGTGCCAGCAGCGGCGGGACACTCAATCAGCCCCAGCATTTT. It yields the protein CASSGGTLNQPQHF.

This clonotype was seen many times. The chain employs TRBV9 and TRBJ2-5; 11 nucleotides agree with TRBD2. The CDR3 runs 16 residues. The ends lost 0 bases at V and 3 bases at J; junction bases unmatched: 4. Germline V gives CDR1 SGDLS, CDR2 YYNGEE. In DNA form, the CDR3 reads TGTGCCAGCAGCGTAGAAATGGGACTAGCGGAAGAGACCCAGTACTTC. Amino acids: CASSVEMGLAEETQYF.

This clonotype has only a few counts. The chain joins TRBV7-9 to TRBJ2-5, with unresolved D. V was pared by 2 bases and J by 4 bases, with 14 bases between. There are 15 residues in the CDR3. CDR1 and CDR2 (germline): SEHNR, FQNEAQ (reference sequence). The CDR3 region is CASSLSGVGRETQYF. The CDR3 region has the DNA TGTGCCAGCAGCTTAAGTGGCGTTGGACGAGAGACCCAGTACTTC.

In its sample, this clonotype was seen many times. The CDR3 sequence: CASSPDMNTEAFF. For the CDR3, the DNA is TGTGCCAGCTCACCAGACATGAACACTGAAGCTTTCTTT. V usage is TRBV18 and J usage is TRBJ1-1; D gene uncertain. Germline V gene lookup returns CDR1 KGHSH and CDR2 LQKENI. V gave up 2 bases and J gave up 0 bases, with 4 bases separating them. The length of the CDR3 is 13 residues.

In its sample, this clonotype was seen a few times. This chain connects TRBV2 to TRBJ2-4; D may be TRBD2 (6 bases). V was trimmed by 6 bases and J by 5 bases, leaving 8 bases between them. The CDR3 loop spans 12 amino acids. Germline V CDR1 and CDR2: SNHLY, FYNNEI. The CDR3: CASSAGQNIQYF. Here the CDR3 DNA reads TGTGCCAGCAGCGCGGGACAAAACATTCAGTACTTC.

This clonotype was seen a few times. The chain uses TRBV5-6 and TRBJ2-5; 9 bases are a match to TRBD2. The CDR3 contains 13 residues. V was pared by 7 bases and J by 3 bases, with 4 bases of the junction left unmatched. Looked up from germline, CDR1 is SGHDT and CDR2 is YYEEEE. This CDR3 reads CASALAGEETQYF. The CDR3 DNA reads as TGTGCCAGCGCGTTAGCGGGGGAAGAGACCCAGTACTTC. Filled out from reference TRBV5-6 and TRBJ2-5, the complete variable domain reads DAGVTQSPTHLIKTRGQQVTLRCSPKSGHDTVSWYQQALGQGPQFIFQYYEEEERQRGNFPDRFSGHQFPNYSSELNVNALLLGDSALYLCASALAGEETQYFGPGTRLLVL.

Here the CDR3 reads CASSLAPIGNTEAFF. The CDR3 DNA reads TGTGCCAGCAGCTTAGCGCCGATAGGGAATACTGAAGCTTTCTTT. The genes are TRBV7-9 and TRBJ1-1; D remains unclear. Trimming cost V 0 bases and J 5 bases, with 13 bases left between them. CDR3 length equals 15 residues. CDR1 SEHNR and CDR2 FQNEAQ come from the germline V gene (reference sequence).

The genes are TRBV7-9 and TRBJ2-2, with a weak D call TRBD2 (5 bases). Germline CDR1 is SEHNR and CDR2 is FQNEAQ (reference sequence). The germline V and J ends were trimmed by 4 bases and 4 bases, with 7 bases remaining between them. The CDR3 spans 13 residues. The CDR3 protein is CASSSGITGELFF. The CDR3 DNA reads TGTGCCAGCAGCTCCGGGATCACCGGGGAGCTGTTTTTT. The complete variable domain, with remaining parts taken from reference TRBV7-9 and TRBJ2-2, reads DTGVSQNPRHKITKRGQNVTFRCDPISEHNRLYWYRQTLGQGPEFLTYFQNEAQLEKSRLLSDRFSAERPKGSFSTLEIQRTEQGDSAMYLCASSSGITGELFFGEGSRLTVL.

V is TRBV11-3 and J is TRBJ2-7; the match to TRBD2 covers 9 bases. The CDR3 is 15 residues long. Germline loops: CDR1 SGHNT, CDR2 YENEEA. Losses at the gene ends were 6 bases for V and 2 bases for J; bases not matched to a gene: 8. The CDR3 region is CASRGLAGQPYEQYV. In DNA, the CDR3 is TGTGCCAGCAGAGGGCTAGCGGGGCAACCCTACGAGCAGTACGTC.

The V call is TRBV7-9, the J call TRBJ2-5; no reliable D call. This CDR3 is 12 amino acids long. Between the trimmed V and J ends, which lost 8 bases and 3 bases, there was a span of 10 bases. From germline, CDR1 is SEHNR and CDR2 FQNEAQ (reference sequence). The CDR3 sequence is CASWGMEETQYF. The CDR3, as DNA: TGTGCCAGCTGGGGAATGGAAGAGACCCAGTACTTC. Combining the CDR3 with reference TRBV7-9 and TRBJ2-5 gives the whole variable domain DTGVSQNPRHKITKRGQNVTFRCDPISEHNRLYWYRQTLGQGPEFLTYFQNEAQLEKSRLLSDRFSAERPKGSFSTLEIQRTEQGDSAMYLCASWGMEETQYFGPGTRLLVL.